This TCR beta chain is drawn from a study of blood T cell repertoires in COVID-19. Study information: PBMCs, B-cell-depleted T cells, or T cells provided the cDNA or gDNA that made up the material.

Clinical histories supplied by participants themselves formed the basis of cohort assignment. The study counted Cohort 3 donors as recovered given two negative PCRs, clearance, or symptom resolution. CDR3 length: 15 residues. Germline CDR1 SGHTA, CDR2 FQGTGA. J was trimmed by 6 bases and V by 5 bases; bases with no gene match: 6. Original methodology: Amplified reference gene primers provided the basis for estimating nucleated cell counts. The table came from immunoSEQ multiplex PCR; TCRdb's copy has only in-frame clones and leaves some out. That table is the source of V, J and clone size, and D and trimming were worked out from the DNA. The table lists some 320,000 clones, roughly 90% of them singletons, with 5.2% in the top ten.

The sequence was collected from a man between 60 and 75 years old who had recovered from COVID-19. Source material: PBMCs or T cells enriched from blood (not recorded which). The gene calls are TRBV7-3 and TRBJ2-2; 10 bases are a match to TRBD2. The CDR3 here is CASSPLAGAAGELFF. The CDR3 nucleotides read TGTGCCAGCAGCCCCCTAGCGGGAGCGGCCGGGGAGCTGTTTTTT.